The rows below give T cell receptor beta chains drawn from one sample of a study of response to subunit inactivated influenza vaccine. TCRdb itself ran the RT-PCR reads through MiXCR, one entry per CDR3 protein. The data hold around 480,000 distinct CDR3 sequences, with approximately 11% observed a single time. Sequenced here: PBMCs from blood, sampled roughly 48 days after vaccination. The receptors stem from a man aged 50 to 60 who received an inactivated influenza vaccine. CDR3s include the opening cysteine and the closing phenylalanine or tryptophan. A D gene is named only where the DNA matches it firmly. The size field is filled for only some rows; it gives once, few, many or a size class.

>TRBJ2-2|TRBV2|many|.
TGTGCCAGCAGTGAATGGGCCGGGGAGCTGTTTTTT
CASSEWAGELFF
>TRBJ1-2|TRBV7-2|many|.
TGTGCCAGCAGCTCCCGATACAGGGATACGAATGGCTACACCTTC
CASSSRYRDTNGYTF
>TRBJ2-2|TRBV11-2|.|.
TGTGCCAGCAGCTTTCGACTAGGGGTCGGGGAGCTGTTTTTT
CASSFRLGVGELFF
>TRBJ2-3|TRBV7-8|many|.
TGTGCCAGTGAGGAGGGGGAAACAGATACGCAGTATTTT
CASEEGETDTQYF
>TRBJ2-3|TRBV5-1|.|.
TGCGCCAGCAGCTTGGACCAGGGTTTAAATACGCAGTATTTT
CASSLDQGLNTQYF
>TRBJ2-5|TRBV10-1|few|.
TGCGCCAGCAGTGGAAACAGAAGGGGGGAGACCCAGTACTTC
CASSGNRRGETQYF
>TRBJ2-7|TRBV28|few|TRBD2
TGTGCCAGCAGGAAAGGACTAGCGGGAATGTCCCCCCGCGAGCAGTACTTC
CASRKGLAGMSPREQYF
>TRBJ2-7|TRBV9|few|.
TGTGCCAGCAGCCCTTCAGGGGTCAACTACGAGCAGTACTTC
CASSPSGVNYEQYF
>TRBJ2-5|TRBV12-3/TRBV12-4|once|TRBD1
TGTGCCAGCTGCCGGGACAGTAAAGAGACCCAGAACTTC
CASCRDSKETQNF
>TRBJ2-1|TRBV6-1|.|TRBD2
TGTGCCAGCAGTGAAGCGCGGGGACTAGCGGTGATCAATGAGCAGTTCTTC
CASSEARGLAVINEQFF
>TRBJ1-2|TRBV2|many|TRBD1
TGTGCCAGCGGGGGGAAATTGGACAGGGAATATGGCTACACCTTC
CASGGKLDREYGYTF
>TRBJ2-7|TRBV4-3|many|.
TGCGCCAGCAGCCAAGGTTACACCTCCTACGAGCAGTACTTC
CASSQGYTSYEQYF
>TRBJ2-1|TRBV7-9|few|TRBD2
TGTGCCAGCAGCTCGACTAGCGGGTTTCGGGGGTACAATGAGCAGTTCTTC
CASSSTSGFRGYNEQFF
>TRBJ1-2|TRBV29-1|few|.
TGCAGCGCCGAGGGAGGGCACTATGGCTACACCTTC
CSAEGGHYGYTF
>TRBJ1-1|TRBV29-1|many|.
TGCAGCGTAACAAGGACGGCAATGAACACTGAAGCTTTCTTT
CSVTRTAMNTEAFF
>TRBJ2-2|TRBV27|few|TRBD2
TGTGCCAGCACTCTCAGCGGGAGGTCGAACACCGGGGAGCTGTTTTTT
CASTLSGRSNTGELFF
>TRBJ2-1|TRBV15|.|.
TGTGCCACCAGCAGAGGCCTAAATGAGCAGTTCTTC
CATSRGLNEQFF